These 17 T cell receptor beta chains were sequenced from one sample in a study of shared clonotypes between healthy human individuals. Assay used: immunoSEQ multiplex PCR; TCRdb lists only in-frame clones, some missing. The sample carries fewer than 1 million clones, 96% recorded once. Terminally differentiated effector memory CD45RA+ cells were excluded by CCR7 positive selection of CD45RO-negative cells. The material sequenced was naive CD8+ T cells sorted from blood. These receptor sequences come from a man in his thirties or forties in good health.

The gene calls are TRBV11-2 and TRBJ2-1, with TRBD2 identical over 9 bases. The CDR3 is 15 amino acids. Germline trimming cut 2 bases from V and 9 bases from J; bases unmatched to any gene: 8. Germline V gene lookup returns CDR1 SGHAT and CDR2 FQNNGV. The CDR3, as DNA: TGTGCCAGCAGCTTATATATAGCGGGAGTGCTTGAGCAGTTCTTC. Encoded protein: CASSLYIAGVLEQFF.

The chain employs TRBV14 and TRBJ1-1, with 7 bases that match TRBD1. With V trimmed by 4 bases and J by 5 bases, 10 bases remained unmatched. CDR3 length: 15 amino acids. The V gene's germline CDR1 is SGHDN and CDR2 FVKESK. CDR3 in amino acids: CASSPSTGRVTEAFF. The CDR3 DNA reads as TGTGCCAGCAGCCCATCGACAGGGCGAGTGACTGAAGCTTTCTTT. Combining the CDR3 with reference TRBV14 and TRBJ1-1 gives the whole variable domain EAGVTQFPSHSVIEKGQTVTLRCDPISGHDNLYWYRRVMGKEIKFLLHFVKESKQDESGMPNNRFLAERTGGTYSTLKVQPAELEDSGVYFCASSPSTGRVTEAFFGQGTRLTVV.

The chain joins TRBV7-9 to TRBJ2-7; D unclear. This CDR3 contains 12 residues. V was trimmed by 5 bases and J by 4 bases, leaving 9 bases between them. Germline V gene data show CDR1 as SEHNR and CDR2 as FQNEAQ (reference sequence). CDR3 loop: CASSLIEYEQYF. CDR3 nucleotides: TGTGCCAGCAGCCTAATAGAGTACGAGCAGTACTTC.

V gene TRBV18 combines with J gene TRBJ2-7, with TRBD2 identical over 13 bases. This CDR3 region has 16 residues. Trimming cost V 4 bases and J 2 bases; bases outside gene matches: 5. Germline loops: CDR1 KGHSH, CDR2 LQKENI. The CDR3 DNA reads as TGTGCCAGCTCACAGGGACTAGCGGGAACAACCTACGAGCAGTACTTC. This encodes CASSQGLAGTTYEQYF.

This sequence joins TRBV7-6 and TRBJ1-5, with D maybe TRBD1 (6 bases). Per the germline V gene, CDR1 is SGHVS and CDR2 is FNYEAQ. There are 14 residues in the CDR3. V was shortened by 9 bases and J by 5 bases, with 17 bases between the two germline ends. CDR3 in DNA: TGTGCCAGTTCTCAGGGGATGGGCGATCAGCCCCAGCATTTT. Its protein is CASSQGMGDQPQHF.

A single count supports this clone. The CDR3 nucleotides read TGTGCCAGCAGTTCGACCTTATGGAGCAATCAGCCCCAGCATTTT. This gives the protein CASSSTLWSNQPQHF. The chain uses TRBV28 and TRBJ1-5; D call uncertain. The germline V gene has CDR1 MDHEN and CDR2 SYDVKM. V was clipped by 4 bases and J by 1 base, with 11 bases between them. The CDR3 is 15 amino acids.

To note about this clone: An end of the junction does not agree with germline; a read error may underlie this. The sample carries other DNA sequences with the same CDR3. The CDR3 reads CASSLGLAGPTGELFF. CDR3 in DNA: TGTGCCAGCAGCCTAGGACTAGCGGGCCCCACCGGGGAGCTGTTTTTT. This chain uses TRBV13 with TRBJ2-2; 11 nucleotides agree with TRBD2. From germline, CDR1 is PRHDT and CDR2 FYEKMQ (reference sequence). This CDR3 region has 16 residues.

The genes are TRBV27 and TRBJ1-1, with unresolved D. Germline-derived CDR1 and CDR2 are MNHEY and SMNVEV (reference sequence). Trimming stripped 9 bases from V and 1 base from J, with 12 bases between. This CDR3 has 13 amino acids. CDR3 sequence reads: CASIISRNTEAFF. CDR3 in DNA: TGTGCCAGTATTATATCCAGGAACACTGAAGCTTTCTTT.

The V gene is TRBV9, the J gene TRBJ2-7; no firm D call. Germline values: CDR1 SGDLS, CDR2 YYNGEE. V was clipped by 4 bases and J by 4 bases, with 9 bases between them. The CDR3 has 12 amino acids. The CDR3 nucleotides are TGTGCCAGCAGCTCTAGTCCATACGAGCAGTACTTC. Translated: CASSSSPYEQYF.

In regard to this clone: Within the sample, other DNA sequences also encode this same CDR3. The chain uses TRBV7-9 and TRBJ2-7; 11 positions agree with TRBD1. The germline V gene encodes CDR1 SEHNR and CDR2 FQNEAQ (reference sequence). CDR3 length: 15 residues. Trimming took 1 base from V and 4 from J; bases not matched to a gene: 3. The CDR3 loop is CASSLEGTGGYEQYF. Here the CDR3 DNA reads TGTGCCAGCAGCTTAGAAGGGACAGGGGGTTACGAGCAGTACTTC.

The chain is built from TRBV10-3 and TRBJ2-4; 15 nucleotides agree with TRBD2. With 6 bases clipped from V and 1 base from J, the junction kept 4 bases outside the gene matches. The CDR3 is 17 amino acids. CDR1 and CDR2 (germline): ENHRY, SYGVKD. The CDR3, as DNA: TGTGCCATCAGCCCCGGACTAGCGGGAGGGGCCAAAAACATTCAGTACTTC. Translating gives CAISPGLAGGAKNIQYF.

The V call is TRBV4-2, the J call TRBJ2-1; D not certain. Germline V gene data show CDR1 as LGHNA and CDR2 as YNFKEQ. Trimming cost V 0 bases and J 1 base, with 10 bases left between them. This CDR3 contains 16 residues. CDR3 region: CASSQERTQSYNEQFF. In DNA form, the CDR3 reads TGTGCCAGCAGCCAAGAACGTACCCAGTCCTACAATGAGCAGTTCTTC.

The V call is TRBV5-8, the J call TRBJ2-7; D perhaps matches TRBD1 (5 bases). CDR3 size: 13 residues. Trimming cost V 4 bases and J 4 bases, with 12 bases left between them. Germline V lookup: CDR1 SGHTS, CDR2 YDEGEE. The DNA of the CDR3 is TGTGCCAGCAGCGACCGAGCAGGGTACGAGCAGTACTTC. Amino acids: CASSDRAGYEQYF.

The J gene is TRBJ1-2, the V gene TRBV18, with 9 positions matching TRBD1. The junction had 2 bases not matched to a gene; V was cut back by 5 bases and J by 7 bases. The germline V gene has CDR1 KGHSH and CDR2 LQKENI. The CDR3 contains 12 residues. The CDR3 is CASSGTGSGYTF. In DNA form, the CDR3 reads TGTGCCAGCTCAGGGACAGGGTCTGGCTACACCTTC.

V gene TRBV13 combines with J gene TRBJ2-1, with TRBD2 matching 8 bases. The length of the CDR3 is 16 residues. Germline CDR1 is PRHDT and CDR2 is FYEKMQ (reference sequence). V gave up 4 bases and J gave up 9 bases; unmatched junction bases: 14. The CDR3: CASSSSAGEGFGEQFF. CDR3 DNA: TGTGCCAGCAGCTCGTCAGCGGGAGAGGGATTCGGTGAGCAGTTCTTC.

The CDR3 region has the DNA TGTGCCAGCAACCTAGGGGCCGGGACAGAAAATGAAAAACTGTTTTTT. It yields the protein CASNLGAGTENEKLFF. The rearrangement uses TRBV7-9 and TRBJ1-4; 7 bases align to TRBD1. Trimming took 7 bases from V and 5 from J; bases not matched to a gene: 13. Germline CDR1 and CDR2: SEHNR and FQNEAQ (reference sequence). This CDR3 is 16 amino acids long.

V gene TRBV6-5 combines with J gene TRBJ2-1, with D tentatively TRBD2 (7 bases). Germline assignment: CDR1 MNHEY and CDR2 SVGAGI. The CDR3 totals 13 residues. Trimming pared 6 bases from V and 6 bases from J, leaving 12 bases between. In DNA form, the CDR3 reads TGTGCCAGCAGGGGCCGGGGGGCCAATGAGCAGTTCTTC. Translated: CASRGRGANEQFF.